Each of the 30 T cell receptor beta chains below was sequenced from the same sample in a study of STAT5B mutations in CD4+ large granular lymphocyte leukemia. Sequencing used immunoSEQ multiplex PCR; TCRdb keeps in-frame clones, though not all of them. The table has 30,000 to 40,000 clones, almost 85% seen once. The sequenced sample was CD4+ T cells from blood buffy coats. Receptors originate from a human donor in good health.

The chain couples TRBV15 to TRBJ2-1; 12 bases map to TRBD1. CDR1 and CDR2 (germline): LNHNV, YYDKDF (reference sequence). This CDR3 spans 16 amino acids. After removal of 5 bases from V and 5 bases from J, the junction contained 7 bases not matched to a gene. The CDR3 coding sequence is TGTGCCACCAGCCGAAGGGGGACAGGGGGCCACAATGAGCAGTTCTTC. Its translation: CATSRRGTGGHNEQFF.

The rearrangement joins TRBV30 to TRBJ1-1, with D unclear. The CDR3 has 11 amino acids. Looked up from germline, CDR1 is GTSNPN and CDR2 is SVGIG (reference sequence). Between the trimmed V and J ends, which lost 8 bases and 1 base, there was a span of 8 bases. Here the CDR3 reads CAGQPNTEAFF. The CDR3 region has the DNA TGTGCCGGCCAACCGAACACTGAAGCTTTCTTT.

The V call is TRBV29-1, the J call TRBJ1-2; D possibly corresponds to TRBD1 (5 bases). V was clipped by 1 base and J by 3 bases, with 9 bases between them. Looked up from germline, CDR1 is SQVTM and CDR2 is ANQGSEA. This CDR3 is built from 13 residues. The CDR3 loop reads CSVEGWGDYGYTF. The CDR3 DNA reads TGCAGCGTTGAAGGCTGGGGGGACTATGGCTACACCTTC.

The chain links TRBV6-6 to TRBJ2-2, with D uncertain. This CDR3 comprises 16 residues. Looked up from germline, CDR1 is MNHNY and CDR2 is SVGAGI (reference sequence). Trimming cost V 5 bases and J 0 bases, with 13 bases left between them. For the CDR3, the DNA is TGTGCCAGCAGTCCCTCTAGGCGGACGAACACCGGGGAGCTGTTTTTT. Its protein is CASSPSRRTNTGELFF.

This chain connects TRBV5-4 to TRBJ1-2, with TRBD1 as a possible D gene (6 bases). Trimming removed 4 bases from V and 3 bases from J, with 19 bases in between. From germline, CDR1 is SGHNT and CDR2 YYREEE (reference sequence). This CDR3 region has 16 residues. The CDR3 nucleotides are TGTGCCAGCAGCCCCCCGGGGGGGCTTTCGGACTATGGCTACACCTTC. As protein: CASSPPGGLSDYGYTF.

This clone was detected once. V usage is TRBV19 and J usage is TRBJ2-1; possible D gene TRBD2, 6 bases. V shed 5 bases and J shed 5 bases, with 13 bases lying between them. Germline V gives CDR1 LNHDA, CDR2 SQIVND (reference sequence). This CDR3 spans 14 amino acids. The CDR3 DNA follows: TGTGCCAGTAGTCCGGGACTGGGAGACAATGAGCAGTTCTTC. Its translation: CASSPGLGDNEQFF.

CDR3 nucleotide sequence: TGTGCCAGCAGCGTACAGAAGAGACTAGCGGGAGGAGACACCGGGGAGCTGTTTTTT. Translation: CASSVQKRLAGGDTGELFF. The rearrangement links TRBV9 to TRBJ2-2; the match to TRBD2 covers 13 bases. This CDR3 comprises 19 residues. V shed 1 base and J 3 bases; nucleotides not matched to a gene: 9. Germline V gene data show CDR1 as SGDLS and CDR2 as YYNGEE. The full variable domain, rest sourced from reference TRBV9 and TRBJ2-2, is DSGVTQTPKHLITATGQRVTLRCSPRSGDLSVYWYQQSLDQGLQFLIQYYNGEERAKGNILERFSAQQFPDLHSELNLSSLELGDSALYFCASSVQKRLAGGDTGELFFGEGSRLTVL.

The V gene is TRBV30, the J gene TRBJ2-5; 15 bases align to TRBD2. Germline V gene data show CDR1 as GTSNPN and CDR2 as SVGIG (reference sequence). CDR3 length: 16 residues. Losses at the gene ends were 2 bases for V and 5 bases for J; bases not matched to a gene: 6. Here the CDR3 DNA reads TGTGCCTGGAGTCCCGGACTAGCGGGAGGGCAGGAGACCCAGTACTTC. It codes for CAWSPGLAGGQETQYF.

This chain links TRBV6-1 with TRBJ2-1; the D gene is possibly TRBD2 (6 bases). The CDR3 is made up of 14 amino acids. Germline V gives CDR1 MNHNS, CDR2 SASEGT. V lost 1 base, J lost 6 bases, and 10 bases lay in between. The CDR3 spells CASSEGSGVNEQFF. The CDR3 DNA follows: TGTGCCAGCAGTGAAGGGTCGGGGGTCAATGAGCAGTTCTTC.

The gene calls are TRBV14 and TRBJ2-3; D call uncertain. This CDR3 contains 17 residues. Germline values: CDR1 SGHDN, CDR2 FVKESK. Trimming took off 4 bases at V and 2 bases at J, with 19 bases between the two ends. CDR3 sequence: CASSPHASPSATDTQYF. DNA for the CDR3: TGTGCCAGCAGCCCTCATGCAAGCCCCAGCGCCACAGATACGCAGTATTTT.

V and J are TRBV5-4 and TRBJ2-1, with D perhaps matching TRBD1 or TRBD2 (5 bases each). V was cut by 4 bases and J by 0 bases, with 11 bases left in between. The CDR3 sequence is 15 residues long. Germline values: CDR1 SGHNT, CDR2 YYREEE (reference sequence). CDR3 protein: CASSGTLPSYNEQFF. CDR3 coding DNA: TGTGCCAGCAGCGGGACCCTCCCCTCCTACAATGAGCAGTTCTTC.

This chain uses TRBV5-1 with TRBJ2-3, with 11 bases identical to TRBD2. Germline V lookup: CDR1 SGHRS, CDR2 YFSETQ. CDR3 length: 16 residues. V lost 4 bases to trimming and J lost 5 bases; unmatched junction nucleotides: 9. CDR3: CASSSLAGGPQDTQYF. In DNA form, the CDR3 reads TGCGCCAGCAGCAGTTTAGCGGGGGGGCCCCAAGATACGCAGTATTTT.

The J gene is TRBJ2-3, the V gene TRBV6-8; D is uncertain. Trimming pared 8 bases from V and 0 bases from J, leaving 12 bases between. CDR3 length equals 14 residues. Germline CDR1 reads MNHGY; CDR2 reads SAAAGT. The CDR3 coding sequence is TGTGCCAGCCCGTCCCCTGGGAGCACAGATACGCAGTATTTT. It is translated as CASPSPGSTDTQYF.

V is TRBV6-5 and J is TRBJ1-1; D is uncertain. From germline, CDR1 is MNHEY and CDR2 SVGAGI. The CDR3 contains 11 residues. Trimming removed 2 bases from V and 8 bases from J, with 6 bases in between. CDR3 protein: CASSYLGEAFF. The CDR3 DNA reads TGTGCCAGCAGTTACCTGGGCGAAGCTTTCTTT.

The rearrangement links TRBV5-1 to TRBJ1-3, with D possibly TRBD1 on 5 matching bases. Looked up from germline, CDR1 is SGHRS and CDR2 is YFSETQ. This CDR3 contains 14 residues. The V gene lost 4 bases and the J gene lost 2 bases, with 10 bases spanning the gap. The CDR3 here is CASSGWGAGNTIYF. CDR3 coding DNA: TGCGCCAGCAGCGGTTGGGGGGCTGGAAACACCATATATTTT.

The rearrangement uses TRBV27 and TRBJ2-7; TRBD1 aligns across 8 bases. There are 14 residues in the CDR3. V was clipped by 6 bases and J by 5 bases; unmatched bases: 9. Per germline, CDR1 MNHEY and CDR2 SMNVEV (reference sequence). As DNA, the CDR3 is TGTGCCAGCAGCTCAGGGGGCTTCTTCAACGAGCAGTACTTC. Protein product: CASSSGGFFNEQYF.

The J gene is TRBJ2-2, the V gene TRBV6-6; 7 nucleotides align to TRBD2. Germline lookup yields CDR1 MNHNY and CDR2 SVGAGI (reference sequence). V lost 2 bases, J lost 6 bases, and 9 bases stayed unmatched. CDR3 length equals 16 residues. CDR3 sequence reads: CASSYLGLNRAGELFF. The CDR3 coding sequence is TGTGCCAGCAGTTACCTGGGACTAAACCGCGCCGGGGAGCTGTTTTTT.

As regards this clone: The junction and the germline gene differ at one end; a read error may be behind it. The V gene is TRBV7-7, the J gene TRBJ2-2; either TRBD1 or TRBD2 may fit D (7 bases each). Germline V gives CDR1 SSHAT, CDR2 FNYEAQ (reference sequence). This CDR3 comprises 17 residues. The CDR3 sequence: CASSLSGQSGGTGELFF. DNA of the CDR3: TGTGCTAGCAGCTTATCGGGACAGTCGGGGGGCACCGGGGAGCTGTTTTTT.

This sequence joins TRBV28 and TRBJ1-5; 8 bases line up with TRBD1. The CDR3 covers 16 residues. The germline CDR1 and CDR2 sequences are MDHEN and SYDVKM. J lost 3 bases, V lost 5 bases, and 9 bases had no gene match. CDR3: CASSPDRGADNQPQHF. CDR3 nucleotide sequence: TGTGCCAGCAGTCCAGACAGGGGTGCTGACAATCAGCCCCAGCATTTT.

The chain has TRBV30 and TRBJ1-6; maybe TRBD1 (5 bases). This CDR3 contains 13 residues. Germline CDR1 and CDR2: GTSNPN and SVGIG (reference sequence). V lost 8 bases and J 9 bases, leaving 17 bases between the germline ends. The CDR3 loop reads CATLWGRGSPLHF. Here the CDR3 DNA reads TGTGCCACCCTTTGGGGGAGGGGTTCACCCCTCCACTTT.

This chain links TRBV19 with TRBJ2-3; D may correspond to TRBD1 or TRBD2 (6 bases each). Germline assignment: CDR1 LNHDA and CDR2 SQIVND (reference sequence). Between the trimmed V and J ends, which lost 5 bases and 2 bases, there was a span of 11 bases. This CDR3 is 14 amino acids long. CDR3 in DNA: TGTGCCAGTAGTCCTCGGGGGCTCACAGATACGCAGTATTTT. It encodes CASSPRGLTDTQYF.

Only a few counts were recorded for this clone. The V and J genes are TRBV7-3 and TRBJ2-7; a weak D match, TRBD2 (6 bases). The V end was cut by 5 bases, the J end by 3 bases, with 11 bases between. The CDR3 has 13 amino acids. Per the germline V gene, CDR1 is SGHTA and CDR2 is FQGTGA. For the CDR3, the DNA is TGTGCCAGCAGCCCCGGGGGACTCTACGAGCAGTACTTC. This sequence encodes CASSPGGLYEQYF.

The chain carries TRBV19 and TRBJ2-7; weak D call: TRBD1 (6 bases). The V gene lost 3 bases and the J gene lost 6 bases, with 12 bases spanning the gap. The CDR3 contains 13 residues. In germline, CDR1 is LNHDA, CDR2 SQIVND (reference sequence). The CDR3 region is CASSIHTGSEQYF. The CDR3 region has the DNA TGTGCCAGTAGTATCCACACAGGGAGCGAGCAGTACTTC.

The V and J genes are TRBV7-8 and TRBJ2-1; no firm D call. This CDR3 spans 14 amino acids. Germline V gene data show CDR1 as SGHVS and CDR2 as FQNEAQ. Trimming took 1 base from V and 2 from J, leaving 6 bases between them. The CDR3 DNA is TGTGCCAGCAGCTTAGACGACACCTACAATGAGCAGTTCTTC. It codes for CASSLDDTYNEQFF.

J is TRBJ1-2 and V is TRBV18, with D possibly being TRBD1 (5 bases). The germline V gene has CDR1 KGHSH and CDR2 LQKENI. The ends were cut back, 3 bases at V and 2 bases at J, with 10 bases in the middle. CDR3 length: 14 amino acids. CDR3 residues: CASSPLEGNYGYTF. CDR3 bases: TGTGCCAGCTCACCTTTGGAGGGGAACTATGGCTACACCTTC.

The V call is TRBV6-5, the J call TRBJ2-7, with D maybe TRBD1 (6 bases). Trimming removed 2 bases at V and 0 bases at J, with 8 bases between. Looked up from germline, CDR1 is MNHEY and CDR2 is SVGAGI. The CDR3 consists of 14 residues. CDR3 protein: CASSYTGTSYEQYF. CDR3 DNA: TGTGCCAGCAGTTACACAGGGACCTCCTACGAGCAGTACTTC.

This clone occurred once. CDR3 residues: CASSMTPQGNTEAFF. CDR3 nucleotides: TGCGCCAGCAGCATGACACCCCAAGGAAACACTGAAGCTTTCTTT. The genes are TRBV5-1 and TRBJ1-1; D remains ambiguous. The CDR3 is 15 residues long. Germline V gene lookup returns CDR1 SGHRS and CDR2 YFSETQ. With 4 bases removed from V and 2 bases from J, the gap between germline ends came to 15 bases.

The table lists this clone with a count of one. The chain joins TRBV5-1 to TRBJ1-2; a weak D match, TRBD1 (6 bases). Germline V gives CDR1 SGHRS, CDR2 YFSETQ. The CDR3 runs to 13 residues. The V end lost 2 bases, the J end lost 7 bases, and 12 bases lay between the germline ends. The CDR3 sequence is CASSFSGVSGYTF. The DNA for the CDR3 is TGCGCCAGCAGCTTCTCAGGGGTTAGTGGCTACACCTTC.

This clone is medium-sized in the sample. The chain is built from TRBV4-1 and TRBJ1-2, with 8 bases that match TRBD1. After removal of 3 bases from V and 0 bases from J, the junction contained 6 bases not matched to a gene. This CDR3 has 16 amino acids. Germline CDR1 is MGHRA and CDR2 is YSYEKL. The CDR3, as DNA: TGCGCCAGCAGCCAGGGATTGGACAGGGCTAACTATGGCTACACCTTC. Protein: CASSQGLDRANYGYTF.

J is TRBJ1-1 and V is TRBV7-8, with a weak D call TRBD1 (5 bases). This CDR3 spans 11 amino acids. With 2 bases removed from V and 8 bases from J, the gap between germline ends came to 6 bases. Germline CDR1 and CDR2: SGHVS and FQNEAQ. CDR3 sequence (DNA): TGTGCCAGCAGCTTAAGGGGCGAAGCTTTCTTT. Its translation: CASSLRGEAFF.